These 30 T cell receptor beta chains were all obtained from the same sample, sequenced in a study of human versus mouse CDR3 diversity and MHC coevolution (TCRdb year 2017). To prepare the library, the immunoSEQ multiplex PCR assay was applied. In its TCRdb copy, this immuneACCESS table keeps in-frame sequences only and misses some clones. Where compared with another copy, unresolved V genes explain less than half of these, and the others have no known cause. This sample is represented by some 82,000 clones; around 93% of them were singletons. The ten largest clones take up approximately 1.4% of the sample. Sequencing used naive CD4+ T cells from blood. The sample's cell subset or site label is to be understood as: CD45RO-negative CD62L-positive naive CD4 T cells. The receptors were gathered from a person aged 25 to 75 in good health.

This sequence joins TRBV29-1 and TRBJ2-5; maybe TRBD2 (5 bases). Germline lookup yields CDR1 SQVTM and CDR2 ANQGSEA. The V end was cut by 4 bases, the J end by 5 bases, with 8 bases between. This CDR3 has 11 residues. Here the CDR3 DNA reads TGCAGCGTTGTGGAGCGGGAGACCCAGTACTTC. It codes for CSVVERETQYF.

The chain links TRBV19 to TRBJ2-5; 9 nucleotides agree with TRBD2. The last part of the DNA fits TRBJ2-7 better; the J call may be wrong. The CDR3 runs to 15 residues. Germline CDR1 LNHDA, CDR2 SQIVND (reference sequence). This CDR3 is CASATLGGLAYEQYF. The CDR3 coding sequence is TGTGCCAGTGCTACTCTGGGGGGACTAGCATACGAGCAGTACTTC.

CDR3 bases: TGTGCCAGTAACAGGTTAATAAGCCTCACTGAAGCTTTCTTT. As protein: CASNRLISLTEAFF. The V gene is TRBV19, the J gene TRBJ1-1, with D tentatively TRBD1 (5 bases). The ends were cut back, 7 bases at V and 4 bases at J, with 16 bases in the middle. In germline, CDR1 is LNHDA, CDR2 SQIVND (reference sequence). The CDR3 loop spans 14 amino acids.

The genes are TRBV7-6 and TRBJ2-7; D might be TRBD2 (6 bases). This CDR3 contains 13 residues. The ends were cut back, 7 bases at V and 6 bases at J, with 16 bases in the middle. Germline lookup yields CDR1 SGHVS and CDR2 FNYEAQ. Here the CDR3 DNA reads TGTGCCAGCACTAACGGGGGATTTTTCGAGCAGTACTTC. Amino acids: CASTNGGFFEQYF.

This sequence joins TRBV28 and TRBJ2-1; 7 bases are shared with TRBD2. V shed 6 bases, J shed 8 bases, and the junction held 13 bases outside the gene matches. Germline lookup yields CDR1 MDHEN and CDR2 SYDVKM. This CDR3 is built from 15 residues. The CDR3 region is CASSTRGGSGDEQFF. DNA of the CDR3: TGTGCCAGCAGCACGAGGGGCGGGAGTGGGGATGAGCAGTTCTTC.

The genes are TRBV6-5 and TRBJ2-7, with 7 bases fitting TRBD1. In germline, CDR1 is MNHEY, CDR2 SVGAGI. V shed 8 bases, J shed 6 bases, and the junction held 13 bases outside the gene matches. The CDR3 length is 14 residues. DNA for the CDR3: TGTGCCAGCGGGTCCATCTCGGGACAGATCGAGCAGTACTTC. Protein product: CASGSISGQIEQYF.

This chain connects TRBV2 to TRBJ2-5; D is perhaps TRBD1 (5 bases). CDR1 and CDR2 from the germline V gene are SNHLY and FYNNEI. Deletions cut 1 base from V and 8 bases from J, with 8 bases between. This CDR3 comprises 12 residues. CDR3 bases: TGTGCCAGCAGTGAAGTTAGGGGAACCCAGTACTTC. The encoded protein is CASSEVRGTQYF.

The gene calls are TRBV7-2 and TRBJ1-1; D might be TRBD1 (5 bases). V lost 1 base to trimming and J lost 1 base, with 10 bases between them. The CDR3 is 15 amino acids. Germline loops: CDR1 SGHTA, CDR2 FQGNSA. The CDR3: CASSLGGRRNTEAFF. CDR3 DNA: TGTGCCAGCAGCTTAGGGGGGAGGAGGAACACTGAAGCTTTCTTT.

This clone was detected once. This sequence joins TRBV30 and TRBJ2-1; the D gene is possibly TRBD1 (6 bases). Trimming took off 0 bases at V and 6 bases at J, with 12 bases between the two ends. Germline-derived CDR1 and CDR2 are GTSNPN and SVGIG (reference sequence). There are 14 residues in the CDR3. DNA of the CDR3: TGTGCCTGGAGTGTTGGGGGCAGGGGCAATGAGCAGTTCTTC. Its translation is CAWSVGGRGNEQFF.

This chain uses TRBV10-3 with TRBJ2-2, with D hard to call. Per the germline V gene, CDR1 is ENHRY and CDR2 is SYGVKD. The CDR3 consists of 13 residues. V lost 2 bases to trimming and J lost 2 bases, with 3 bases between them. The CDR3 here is CAISETNTGELFF. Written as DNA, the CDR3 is TGTGCCATCAGTGAGACTAACACCGGGGAGCTGTTTTTT.

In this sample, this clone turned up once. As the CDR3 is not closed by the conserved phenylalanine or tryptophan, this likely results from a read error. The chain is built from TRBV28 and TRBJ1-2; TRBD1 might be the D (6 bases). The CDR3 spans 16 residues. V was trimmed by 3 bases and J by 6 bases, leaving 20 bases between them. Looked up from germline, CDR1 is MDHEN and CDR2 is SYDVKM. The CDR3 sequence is CASSFTHRVGTDGYTL. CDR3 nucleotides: TGTGCCAGCAGTTTCACGCACAGGGTTGGTACTGATGGCTACACCCTC.

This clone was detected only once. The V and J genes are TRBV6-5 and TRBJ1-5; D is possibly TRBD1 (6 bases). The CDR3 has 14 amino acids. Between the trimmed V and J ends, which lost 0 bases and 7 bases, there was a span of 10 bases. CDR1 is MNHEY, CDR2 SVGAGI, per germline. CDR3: CASSYSGGAQPQHF. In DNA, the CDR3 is TGTGCCAGCAGTTACTCAGGGGGGGCACAGCCCCAGCATTTT.

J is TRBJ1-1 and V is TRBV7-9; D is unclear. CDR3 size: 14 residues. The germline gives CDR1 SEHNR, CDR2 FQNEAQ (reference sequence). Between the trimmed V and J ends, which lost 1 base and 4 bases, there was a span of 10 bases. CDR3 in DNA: TGTGCCAGCAGCTTAGAGGCGGGGAGCACTGAAGCTTTCTTT. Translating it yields CASSLEAGSTEAFF.

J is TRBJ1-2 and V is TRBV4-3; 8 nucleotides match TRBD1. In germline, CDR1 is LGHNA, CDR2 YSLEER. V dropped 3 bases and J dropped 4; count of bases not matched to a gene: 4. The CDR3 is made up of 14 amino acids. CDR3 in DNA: TGCGCCAGCAGCCACGCTGGGACAGGCTATGGCTACACCTTC. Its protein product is CASSHAGTGYGYTF.

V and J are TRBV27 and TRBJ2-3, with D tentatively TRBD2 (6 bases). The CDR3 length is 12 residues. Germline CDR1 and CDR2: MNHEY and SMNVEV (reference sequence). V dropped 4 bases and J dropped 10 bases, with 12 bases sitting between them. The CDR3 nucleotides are TGTGCCAGCAGTTCCCTGGGGGGTGCGCAGTATTTT. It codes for CASSSLGGAQYF.

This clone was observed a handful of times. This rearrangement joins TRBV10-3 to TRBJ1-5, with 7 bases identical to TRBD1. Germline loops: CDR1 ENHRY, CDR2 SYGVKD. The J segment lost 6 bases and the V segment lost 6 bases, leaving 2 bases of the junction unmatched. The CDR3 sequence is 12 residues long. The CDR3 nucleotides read TGTGCCATCAGGGCAGGGGGTCAGCCCCAGCATTTT. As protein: CAIRAGGQPQHF.

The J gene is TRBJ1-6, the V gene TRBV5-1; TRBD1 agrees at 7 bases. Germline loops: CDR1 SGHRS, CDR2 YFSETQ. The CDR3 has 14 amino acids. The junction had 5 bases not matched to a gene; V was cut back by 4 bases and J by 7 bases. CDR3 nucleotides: TGCGCCAGCAGCCCAGGGGGTTCCAATTCACCCCTCCACTTT. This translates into CASSPGGSNSPLHF.

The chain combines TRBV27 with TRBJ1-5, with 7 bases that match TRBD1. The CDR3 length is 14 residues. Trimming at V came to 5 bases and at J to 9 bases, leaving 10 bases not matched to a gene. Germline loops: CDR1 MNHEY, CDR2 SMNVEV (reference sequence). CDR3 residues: CASSPNQGVLPQHF. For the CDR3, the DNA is TGTGCCAGCAGTCCGAATCAGGGGGTTCTGCCCCAGCATTTT.

This CDR3 reads CASSPLQGAGEKLFF. The CDR3 region has the DNA TGCGCCAGCAGCCCGCTCCAGGGGGCGGGTGAAAAACTGTTTTTT. The chain has TRBV5-1 and TRBJ1-4, with 8 nucleotides matching TRBD1. Germline V gene sequence: CDR1 SGHRS, CDR2 YFSETQ. Trimming removed 4 bases from V and 7 bases from J; junction bases left unmatched: 9. The CDR3 runs to 15 residues.

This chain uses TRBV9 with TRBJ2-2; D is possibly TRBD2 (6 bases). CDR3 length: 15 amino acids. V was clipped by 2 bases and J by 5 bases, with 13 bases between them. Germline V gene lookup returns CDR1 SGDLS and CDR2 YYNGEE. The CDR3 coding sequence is TGTGCCAGCAGCGTTTCGGGAGAACGAACCGGGGAGCTGTTTTTT. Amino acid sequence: CASSVSGERTGELFF.

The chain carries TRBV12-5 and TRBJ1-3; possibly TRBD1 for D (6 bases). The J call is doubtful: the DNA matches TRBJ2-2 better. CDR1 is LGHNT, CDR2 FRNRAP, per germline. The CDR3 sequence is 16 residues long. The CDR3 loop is CASGLPRGPNTGELFF. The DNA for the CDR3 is TGTGCTAGTGGTTTACCCAGGGGCCCGAACACCGGGGAGCTGTTTTTT.

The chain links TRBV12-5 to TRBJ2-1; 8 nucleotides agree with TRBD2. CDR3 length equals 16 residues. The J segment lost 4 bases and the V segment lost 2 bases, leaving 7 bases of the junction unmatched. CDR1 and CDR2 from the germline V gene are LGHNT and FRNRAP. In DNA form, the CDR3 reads TGTGCTAGTGGTTTGACTCCCGGGGGGGGATACAATGAGCAGTTCTTC. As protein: CASGLTPGGGYNEQFF.

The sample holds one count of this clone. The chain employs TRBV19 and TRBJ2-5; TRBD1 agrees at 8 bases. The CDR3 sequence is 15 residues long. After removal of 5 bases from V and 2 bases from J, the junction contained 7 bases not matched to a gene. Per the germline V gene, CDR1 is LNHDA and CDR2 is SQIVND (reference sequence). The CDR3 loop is CASSPRQGPQETQYF. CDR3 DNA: TGTGCCAGTAGTCCACGACAGGGGCCGCAAGAGACCCAGTACTTC.

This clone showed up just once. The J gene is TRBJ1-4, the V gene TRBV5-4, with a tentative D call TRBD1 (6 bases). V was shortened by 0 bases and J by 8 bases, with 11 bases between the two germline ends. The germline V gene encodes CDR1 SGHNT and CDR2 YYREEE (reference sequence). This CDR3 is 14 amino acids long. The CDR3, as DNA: TGTGCCAGCAGCTTGGGGGGGCTGCAAGAAAAACTGTTTTTT. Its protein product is CASSLGGLQEKLFF. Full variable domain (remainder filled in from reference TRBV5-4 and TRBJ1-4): ETGVTQSPTHLIKTRGQQVTLRCSSQSGHNTVSWYQQALGQGPQFIFQYYREEENGRGNFPPRFSGLQFPNYSSELNVNALELDDSALYLCASSLGGLQEKLFFGSGTQLSVL.

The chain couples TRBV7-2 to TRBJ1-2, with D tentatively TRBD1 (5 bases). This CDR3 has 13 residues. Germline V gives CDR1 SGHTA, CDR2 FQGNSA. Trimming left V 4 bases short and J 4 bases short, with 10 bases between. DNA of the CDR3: TGTGCCAGCAGCTCTAACCAGGGCTATGGCTACACCTTC. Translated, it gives CASSSNQGYGYTF.

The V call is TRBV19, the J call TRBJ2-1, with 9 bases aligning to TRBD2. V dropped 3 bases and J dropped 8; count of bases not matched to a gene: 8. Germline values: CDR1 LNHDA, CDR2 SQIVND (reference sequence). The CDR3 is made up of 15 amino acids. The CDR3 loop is CASSMGLAGLDEQFF. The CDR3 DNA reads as TGTGCCAGTAGTATGGGGCTAGCGGGGCTGGATGAGCAGTTCTTC. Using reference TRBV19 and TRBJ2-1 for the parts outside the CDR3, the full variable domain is DGGITQSPKYLFRKEGQNVTLSCEQNLNHDAMYWYRQDPGQGLRLIYYSQIVNDFQKGDIAEGYSVSREKKESFPLTVTSAQKNPTAFYLCASSMGLAGLDEQFFGPGTRLTVL.

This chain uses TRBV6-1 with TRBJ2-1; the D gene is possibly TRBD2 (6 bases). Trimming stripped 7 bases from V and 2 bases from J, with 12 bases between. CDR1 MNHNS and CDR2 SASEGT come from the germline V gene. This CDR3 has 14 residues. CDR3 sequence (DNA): TGTGCCAGCATTCTAGCGCCGACCTACAATGAGCAGTTCTTC. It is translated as CASILAPTYNEQFF.

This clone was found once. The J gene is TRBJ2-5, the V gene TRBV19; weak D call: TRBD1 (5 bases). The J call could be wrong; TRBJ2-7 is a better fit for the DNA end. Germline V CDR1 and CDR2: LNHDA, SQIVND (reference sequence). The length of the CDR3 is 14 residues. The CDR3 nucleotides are TGTGCCAGCCTAGGCGACAGTGACCCCTACGAGCAGTACTTC. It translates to CASLGDSDPYEQYF.

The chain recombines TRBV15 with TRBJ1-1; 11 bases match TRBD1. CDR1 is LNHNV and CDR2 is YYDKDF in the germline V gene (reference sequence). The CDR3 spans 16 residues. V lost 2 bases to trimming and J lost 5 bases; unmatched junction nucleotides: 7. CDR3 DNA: TGTGCCACCAGCAGATTCACCGGGACAGGGGGAACTGAAGCTTTCTTT. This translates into CATSRFTGTGGTEAFF. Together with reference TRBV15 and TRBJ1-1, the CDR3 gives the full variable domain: DAMVIQNPRYQVTQFGKPVTLSCSQTLNHNVMYWYQQKSSQAPKLLFHYYDKDFNNEADTPDNFQSRRPNTSFCFLDIRSPGLGDTAMYLCATSRFTGTGGTEAFFGQGTRLTVV.

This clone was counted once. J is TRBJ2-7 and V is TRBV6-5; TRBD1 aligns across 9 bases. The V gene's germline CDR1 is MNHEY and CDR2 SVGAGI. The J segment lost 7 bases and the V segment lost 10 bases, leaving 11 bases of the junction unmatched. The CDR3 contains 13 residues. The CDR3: CATSRTGVSEQYF. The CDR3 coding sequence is TGTGCCACCTCCCGGACAGGGGTGAGTGAGCAGTACTTC.